This T cell receptor (beta chain) was obtained from a study of RUNX1 and TCR beta rearrangement in T-cell leukemia (dated by TCRdb to between 2020 and 2021). Describing the broader study: The study compared TCR beta rearrangements and CDR3 junctions in 13 to 15 T-ALLs carrying mono-allelic acquired RUNX1 mutations versus about ten RUNX1 wildtype T-ALLs. In the mutated group, every RUNX1 mutation was heterozygous, with about nine located in the Runt homology domain and a few in the transactivation domain. RUNX1 wildtype T-ALLs were matched for an immature maturation arrest stage, defined by absent cytoplasmic or surface TCR beta protein. RUNX1 wildtype T-ALLs were chosen to carry at least incomplete clonal TCR beta rearrangements so that D1 versus D2 segment comparison could be performed. RUNX1-mutated T-ALLs spanned more diverse maturation arrest stages, including cases arrested before TCR beta rearrangement onset. Human T-ALL TCR beta rearrangements were analyzed to compare with results from a Runx1 knockout mouse model. An earlier study had already determined the RUNX1 mutation status of the T-ALL cases. The multicentric trials were GRAALL-2003, along with GRAALL-2005. Genescan analysis following EuroClonality multiplex PCR on genomic DNA was used to assess TCR rearrangements. What the research found in general, with its limitations: TCR beta D1 segment usage did not differ significantly between RUNX1-mutated (about 83%) and wildtype (61%) T-ALL clonal rearrangements. Fewer RUNX1-mutated T-ALLs carried clonal TCR beta rearrangements (roughly 66%) than reported for T-ALL generally (over 75%). The number of available clonal rearrangements was too small to assess TCR beta CDR3 length or D segment truncation in T-ALLs. Usage of the TCR beta J1 cluster was similar in RUNX1-mutated and wildtype T-ALLs, showing no significant difference.

Library preparation employed PCR. TCRdb shows the sequencer as Illumina MiSeq. TCR beta DJ and VDJ rearrangements were characterized using next generation amplicon sequencing. Per the source publication's procedure: Clonal TCR beta rearrangements were identified by analyzing amplicon sequencing data with the Vidjil software. TCR beta rearrangement characteristics of the RUNX1-mutated and wildtype groups were compared using two-tailed Fisher exact tests. TCRdb ran its own pipeline on the public reads, namely fastp trimming at Q25 and MiXCR clone calling, and kept in-frame beta chains. Rows with a matching CDR3 protein are joined into one entry that keeps the most common DNA and genes. The V and J calls shown here were made by TCRdb, not taken from the authors' results. This sample has around 180 distinct CDR3 sequences in its table, and under 45% of those were observed once. The ten largest clones represent 60% to 65% of the sample.

Relative to its sample, this clonotype is large (0.1 to 1%). Its antigen is still unknown. No per-base quality is available; no much larger clone lies one base away. For oncotyping and quantification of minimal residual disease, T-ALL samples were taken at diagnosis from children and adults treated according to protocol. Sequenced: blood. The TCR comes from a male donor with T-cell acute lymphoblastic leukemia.

The CDR3 protein sequence reads: CASSRRGRNTHYEQYF. The nucleotides read TGCGCCAGCAGCCGTCGGGGACGGAATACTCACTACGAGCAGTACTTC. The V gene is TRBV4-1 and the J gene is TRBJ2-7, with the D gene possibly TRBD1 or TRBD2, each one fitting 5 bases. The V end loses 4 bases and the J end loses 3 bases, and a stretch of 19 bases separates them. Taken from cysteine to phenylalanine, the CDR3 has 16 residues. The kept DNA is CDR3 alone, 48 bases in frame from the first base. In the germline V gene, CDR1 corresponds to MGHRA and CDR2 to YSYEKL.